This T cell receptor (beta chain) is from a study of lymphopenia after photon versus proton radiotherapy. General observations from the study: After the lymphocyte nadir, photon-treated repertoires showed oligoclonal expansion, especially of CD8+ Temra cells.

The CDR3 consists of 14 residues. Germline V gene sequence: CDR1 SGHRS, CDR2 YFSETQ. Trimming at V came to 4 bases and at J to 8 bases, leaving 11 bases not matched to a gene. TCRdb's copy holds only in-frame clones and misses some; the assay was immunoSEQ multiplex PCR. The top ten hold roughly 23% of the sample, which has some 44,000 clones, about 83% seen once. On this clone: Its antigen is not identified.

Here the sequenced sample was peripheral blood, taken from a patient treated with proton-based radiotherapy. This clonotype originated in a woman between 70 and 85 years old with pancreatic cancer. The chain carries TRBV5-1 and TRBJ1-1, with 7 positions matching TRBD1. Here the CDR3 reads CASSPDPQGREAFF. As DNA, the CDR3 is TGCGCCAGCAGCCCCGACCCACAGGGGAGGGAAGCTTTCTTT.